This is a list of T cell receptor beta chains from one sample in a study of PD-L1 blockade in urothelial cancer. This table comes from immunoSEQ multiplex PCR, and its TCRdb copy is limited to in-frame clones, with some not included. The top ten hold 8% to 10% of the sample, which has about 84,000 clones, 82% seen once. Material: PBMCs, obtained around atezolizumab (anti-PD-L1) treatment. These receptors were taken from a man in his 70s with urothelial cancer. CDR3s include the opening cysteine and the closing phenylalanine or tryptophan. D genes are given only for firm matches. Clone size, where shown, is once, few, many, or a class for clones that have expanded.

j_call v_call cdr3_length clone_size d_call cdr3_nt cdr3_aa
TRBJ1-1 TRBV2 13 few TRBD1 TGTGCCAGCAGGGACAGGGCGAACACTGAAGCTTTCTTT CASRDRANTEAFF
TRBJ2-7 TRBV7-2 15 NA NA TGTGCCAGCAGCTTAGTCGCGGAGGGGGGGTACGAGCAGTACTTC CASSLVAEGGYEQYF
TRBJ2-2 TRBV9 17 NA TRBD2 TGTGCCAGCAGCGCCGGGGGACTAGCGGCCTACACCGGGGAGCTGTTTTTT CASSAGGLAAYTGELFF
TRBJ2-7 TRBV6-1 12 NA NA TGTGCCAGCGGGCAGGCCACCTACGAGCAGTACTTC CASGQATYEQYF
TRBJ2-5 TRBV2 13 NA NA TGTGCCAGCAGTCTGCAGGGGATGGAGACCCAGTACTTC CASSLQGMETQYF
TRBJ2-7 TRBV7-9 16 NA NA TGTGCCAGCAGCTTAGGGACAGAAATTCTCTCCTACGAGCAGTACTTC CASSLGTEILSYEQYF
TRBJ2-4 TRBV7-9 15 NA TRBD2 TGTGCCAGCAGCAGATCGGGACTAGCGGAAAACATTCAGTACTTC CASSRSGLAENIQYF
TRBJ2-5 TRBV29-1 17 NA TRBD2 TGCAGCTCTATCCTCAGTATCGGGACTAGCGGGAGTGAGACCCAGTACTTC CSSILSIGTSGSETQYF
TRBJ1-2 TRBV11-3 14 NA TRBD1 TGTGCCAGCAGCTTAGAAGGGGGCGGCTATGGCTACACCTTC CASSLEGGGYGYTF
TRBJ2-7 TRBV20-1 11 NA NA TGCAGTGCACTGACTCCCTACGAGCAGTACTTC CSALTPYEQYF
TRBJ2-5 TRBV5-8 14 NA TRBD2 TGTGCCAGCAGCGGGGGACTAGCTGAGGAGACCCAGTACTTC CASSGGLAEETQYF
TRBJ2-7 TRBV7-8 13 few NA TGTGCCAGCAGCTTCCGTGGGGCGGTAGAGCAGTACTTC CASSFRGAVEQYF
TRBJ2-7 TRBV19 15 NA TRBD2 TGTGCCAGTAGTCGGACTAGCGGGGGGACCTACGAGCAGTACTTC CASSRTSGGTYEQYF
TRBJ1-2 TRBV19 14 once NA TGTGCCAGTAGCCGGGACACCTCTAACTATGGCTACACCTTC CASSRDTSNYGYTF
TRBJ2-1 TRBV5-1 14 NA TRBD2 TGCGCCAGCAGCGATCCGGGGGGGCCCAGTGAGCAGTTCTTC CASSDPGGPSEQFF
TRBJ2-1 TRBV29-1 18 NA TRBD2 TGCAGCGTTGAAAGACTAGCGGGAGGACCTATCTCCTACAATGAGCAGTTCTTC CSVERLAGGPISYNEQFF
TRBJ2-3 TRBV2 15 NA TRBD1 TGTGCCAGCAGAAGACAGGGGGCAGGTACAGATACGCAGTATTTT CASRRQGAGTDTQYF
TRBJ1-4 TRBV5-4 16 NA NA TGTGCCAGCAGCTTGGGCACTGGAGTGCCTAATGAAAAACTGTTTTTT CASSLGTGVPNEKLFF
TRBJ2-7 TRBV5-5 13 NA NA TGTGCCAGCAGCTGGACACCCTCCTACGAGCAGTACTTC CASSWTPSYEQYF
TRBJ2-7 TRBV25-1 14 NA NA TGTGCCAGCAGTGTAAGCGGCACCTTTAATGAGCAGTACTTC CASSVSGTFNEQYF
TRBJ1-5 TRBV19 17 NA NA TGTGCCAGTACCAGTGAGGCAGCTATAGCCAAATCCCAGCCCCAGCATTTT CASTSEAAIAKSQPQHF
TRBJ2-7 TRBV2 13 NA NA TGTGCCAGCAGTGGAGGTAGCGGTTACGAGCAGTACTTC CASSGGSGYEQYF
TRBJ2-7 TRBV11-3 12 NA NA TGTGCCAGCAGCACCAGGGTCGGCGAGCAGTACTTC CASSTRVGEQYF
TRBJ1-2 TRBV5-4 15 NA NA TGTGCCAGCAGCGCGGGGGGGGAAGGGGACTATGGCTACACCTTC CASSAGGEGDYGYTF
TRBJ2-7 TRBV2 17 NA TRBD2 TGTGCCAGCAGTTCCCTTCCGGGGCTAGCGGGGGAGAACGAGCAGTACTTC CASSSLPGLAGENEQYF
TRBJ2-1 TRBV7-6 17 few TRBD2 TGTGCCAGCAGCTCAAACGGGGGCGGGAGGCTTTACAATGAGCAGTTCTTC CASSSNGGGRLYNEQFF
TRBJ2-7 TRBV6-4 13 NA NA TGTGCCAGCATATTTACAGCCTCCTACGAGCAGTACTTC CASIFTASYEQYF
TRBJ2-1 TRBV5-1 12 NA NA TGCGCCAGCAGCTTCGAGGGCAATGAGCAGTTCTTC CASSFEGNEQFF
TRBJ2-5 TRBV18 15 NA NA TGTGCCAGCTCACCAGTCCGGGGAGCGCGAGAGACCCAGTACTTC CASSPVRGARETQYF
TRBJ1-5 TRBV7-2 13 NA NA TGTGCCAGCAGCTTAAAGTCGGGTCAGCCCCAGCATTTT CASSLKSGQPQHF
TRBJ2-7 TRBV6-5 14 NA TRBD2 TGTGCCAGCAGTCGCGGGAGCGAGGCTAACGAGCAGTACTTC CASSRGSEANEQYF
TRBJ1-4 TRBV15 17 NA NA TGTGCCACCAGCAGAAGGAGGACTGGGACAACTAATGAAAAACTGTTTTTT CATSRRRTGTTNEKLFF
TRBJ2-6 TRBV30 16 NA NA TGTGCCTGGAGTGTAAAACGGGGAACGGGGGCCAACGTCCTGACTTTC CAWSVKRGTGANVLTF
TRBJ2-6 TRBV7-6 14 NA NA TGTGCCAGCAGCTTGAGCGTTGGGGCCAACGTCCTGACTTTC CASSLSVGANVLTF
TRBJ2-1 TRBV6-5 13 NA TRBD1 TGTGCCAGCACCAAATACAGGGGCGATGAGCAGTTCTTC CASTKYRGDEQFF
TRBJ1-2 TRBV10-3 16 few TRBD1 TGTGCCATCAGTGCAATCAAGACAGGGGGACTCTATGGCTACACCTTC CAISAIKTGGLYGYTF
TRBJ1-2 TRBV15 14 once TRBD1 TGTGCCACCAGCAGCCGCCGGGACAGTTATGGCTACACCTTC CATSSRRDSYGYTF
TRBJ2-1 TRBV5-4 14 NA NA TGTGCCAGCAGCTTGGATGCTATAGCTAATGAGCAGTTCTTC CASSLDAIANEQFF
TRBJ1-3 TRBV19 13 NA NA TGTGCCAGTAGTCAGTTCTCTGGAAACACCATATATTTT CASSQFSGNTIYF
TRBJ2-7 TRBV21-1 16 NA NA TGTGCCAGCAGCACTTACCCCCGGGACAGGTCCTACGAGCAGTACTTC CASSTYPRDRSYEQYF
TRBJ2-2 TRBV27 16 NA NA TGTGCCAGCACCAAACCCGGGGGGCCAAACACCGGGGAGCTGTTTTTT CASTKPGGPNTGELFF
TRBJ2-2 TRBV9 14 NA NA TGTGCCAGCAGCCCCGCCTACCTCACCGGGGAGCTGTTTTTT CASSPAYLTGELFF
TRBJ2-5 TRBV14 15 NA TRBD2 TGTGCCAGCAGTCCTAGCGGGAGGGCCTCGGAGACCCAGTACTTC CASSPSGRASETQYF
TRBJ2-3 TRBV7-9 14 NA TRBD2 TGTGCCAGCAGCCCTAGCGGGAGAGTAGATACGCAGTATTTT CASSPSGRVDTQYF
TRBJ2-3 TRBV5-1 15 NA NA TGCGCCAGCAGCTTGGCCCATACTAGCACAGATACGCAGTATTTT CASSLAHTSTDTQYF
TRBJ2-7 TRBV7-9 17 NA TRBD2 TGTGCCAGCAGTTTACTCCCCGGGACTAGCTTCGGCTACGAGCAGTACTTC CASSLLPGTSFGYEQYF
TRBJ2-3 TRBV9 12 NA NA TGTGCCAGCAGCGGGACACTTGGAGCGCAGTATTTT CASSGTLGAQYF
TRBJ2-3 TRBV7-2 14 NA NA TGTGCCAGCAGCATGGAGCGGGTCACAGATACGCAGTATTTT CASSMERVTDTQYF
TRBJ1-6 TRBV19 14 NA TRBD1 TGTGCCAGTAGCTACAGGGGTGAGAATTCACCCCTCCACTTT CASSYRGENSPLHF
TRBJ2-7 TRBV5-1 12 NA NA TGCGCCAGCAGCTTGGGCGCGTACGAGCAGTACTTC CASSLGAYEQYF
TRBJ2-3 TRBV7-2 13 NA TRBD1 TGTGCCAGCAAAGGACAGGCGAGGGATACGCAGTATTTT CASKGQARDTQYF
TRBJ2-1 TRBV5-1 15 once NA TGCGCCAGCAGCTTGGTAGGACAGAACTACAATGAGCAGTTCTTC CASSLVGQNYNEQFF
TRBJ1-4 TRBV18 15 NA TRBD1 TGTGCCAGCTCACCTGACAGGGGGCTGGATGAAAAACTGTTTTTT CASSPDRGLDEKLFF
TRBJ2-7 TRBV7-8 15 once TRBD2 TGTGCCAGCAGCCTTGGACTAGCGGCCTCCTACGAGCAGTACTTC CASSLGLAASYEQYF
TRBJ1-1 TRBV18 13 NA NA TGTGCCAGCTCACCCGCGGGGGGGGCTGAAGCTTTCTTT CASSPAGGAEAFF